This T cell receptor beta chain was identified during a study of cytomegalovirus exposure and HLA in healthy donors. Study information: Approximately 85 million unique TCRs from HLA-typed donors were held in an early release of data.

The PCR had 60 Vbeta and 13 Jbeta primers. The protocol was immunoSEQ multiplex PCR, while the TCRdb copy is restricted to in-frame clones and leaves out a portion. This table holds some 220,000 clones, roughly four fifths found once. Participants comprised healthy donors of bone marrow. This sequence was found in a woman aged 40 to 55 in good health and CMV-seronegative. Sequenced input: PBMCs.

The chain's CDR3 is CASSLDLHTQYF. The CDR3 nucleotides are TGTGCCAGCAGCTTGGACTTGCATACGCAGTATTTT. The rearrangement links TRBV7-3 to TRBJ2-3; D perhaps matches TRBD2 (5 bases). The CDR3 consists of 12 residues. Trimming took 3 bases from V and 7 from J, leaving 8 bases between them. Germline values: CDR1 SGHTA, CDR2 FQGTGA.